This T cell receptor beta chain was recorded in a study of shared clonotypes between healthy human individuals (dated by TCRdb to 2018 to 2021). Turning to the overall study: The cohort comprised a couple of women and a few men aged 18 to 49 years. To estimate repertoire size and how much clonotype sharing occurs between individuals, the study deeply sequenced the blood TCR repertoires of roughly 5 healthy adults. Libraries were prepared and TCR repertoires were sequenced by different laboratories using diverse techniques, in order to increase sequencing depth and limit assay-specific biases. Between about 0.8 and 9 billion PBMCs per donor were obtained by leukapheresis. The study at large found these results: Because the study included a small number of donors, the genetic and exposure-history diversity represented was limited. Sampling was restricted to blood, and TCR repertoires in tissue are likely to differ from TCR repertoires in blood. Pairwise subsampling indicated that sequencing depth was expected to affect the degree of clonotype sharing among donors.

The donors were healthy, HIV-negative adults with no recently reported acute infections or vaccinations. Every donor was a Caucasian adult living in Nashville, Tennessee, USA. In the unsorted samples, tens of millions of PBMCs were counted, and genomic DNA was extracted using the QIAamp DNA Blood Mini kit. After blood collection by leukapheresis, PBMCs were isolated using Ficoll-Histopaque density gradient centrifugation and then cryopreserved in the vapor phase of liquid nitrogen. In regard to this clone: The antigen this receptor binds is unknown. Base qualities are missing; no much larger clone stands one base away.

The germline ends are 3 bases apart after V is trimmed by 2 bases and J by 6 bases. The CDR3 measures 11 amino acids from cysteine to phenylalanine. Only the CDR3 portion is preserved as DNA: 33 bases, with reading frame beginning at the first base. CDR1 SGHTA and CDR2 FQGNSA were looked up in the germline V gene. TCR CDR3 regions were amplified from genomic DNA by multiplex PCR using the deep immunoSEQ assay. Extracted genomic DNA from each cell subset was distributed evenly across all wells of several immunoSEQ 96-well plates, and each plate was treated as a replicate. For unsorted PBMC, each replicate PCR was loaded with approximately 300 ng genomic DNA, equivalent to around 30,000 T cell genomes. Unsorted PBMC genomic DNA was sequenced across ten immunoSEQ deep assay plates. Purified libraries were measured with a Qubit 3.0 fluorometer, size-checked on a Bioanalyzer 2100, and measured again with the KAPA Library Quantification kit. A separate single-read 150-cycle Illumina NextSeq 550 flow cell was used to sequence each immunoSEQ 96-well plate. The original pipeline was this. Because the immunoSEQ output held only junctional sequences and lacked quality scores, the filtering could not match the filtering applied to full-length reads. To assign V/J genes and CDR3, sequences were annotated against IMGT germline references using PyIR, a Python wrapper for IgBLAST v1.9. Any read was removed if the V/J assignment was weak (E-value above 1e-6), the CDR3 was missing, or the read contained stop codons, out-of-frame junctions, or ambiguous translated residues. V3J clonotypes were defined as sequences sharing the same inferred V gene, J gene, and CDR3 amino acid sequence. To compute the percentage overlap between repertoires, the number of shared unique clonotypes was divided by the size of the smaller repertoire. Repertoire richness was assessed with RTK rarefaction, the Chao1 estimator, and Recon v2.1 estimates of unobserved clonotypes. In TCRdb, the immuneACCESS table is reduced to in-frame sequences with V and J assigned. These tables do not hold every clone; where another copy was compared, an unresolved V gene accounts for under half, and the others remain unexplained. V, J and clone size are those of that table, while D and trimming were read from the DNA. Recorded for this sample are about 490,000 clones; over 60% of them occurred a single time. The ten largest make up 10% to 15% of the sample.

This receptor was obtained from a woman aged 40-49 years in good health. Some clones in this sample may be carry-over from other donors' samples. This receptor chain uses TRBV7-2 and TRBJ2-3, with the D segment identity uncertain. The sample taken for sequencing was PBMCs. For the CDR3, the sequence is CASSLIDTQYF. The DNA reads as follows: TGTGCCAGCAGCTTAATCGATACGCAGTATTTT.